This TCR beta chain was sequenced for a study of blood T cell repertoires in COVID-19. Study background: Researchers got acute and convalescent COVID-19 samples from the United States, Italy and Spain.

The CDR3 loop spans 14 amino acids. V lost 0 bases, J lost 7 bases, and 10 bases lay in between. Germline V CDR1 and CDR2: GTSNPN, SVGIG (reference sequence). In the original workflow: Estimates of nucleated cell counts were drawn from the amplification of reference gene primers. TCRdb's copy holds only in-frame clones and misses some; the assay was immunoSEQ multiplex PCR. V and J calls and clone size are those listed in that table; D and trimming were worked out from the DNA. The sample contains 30,000 to 35,000 clones, 93% of which appear only once. The origin of this receptor is a human donor in a cohort sampled during active COVID-19. The specimen was peripheral blood. The chain recombines TRBV30 with TRBJ1-6; D remains ambiguous. The CDR3 DNA reads as TGTGCCTGGAGTGTATTGGAGCGAAATTCACCCCTCCACTTT. This gives the protein CAWSVLERNSPLHF. Full variable domain (rest looked up from reference TRBV30 and TRBJ1-6): SQTIHQWPATLVQPVGSPLSLECTVEGTSNPNLYWYRQAAGRGLQLLFYSVGIGQISSEVPQNLSASRPQDRQFILSSKKLLLSDSGFYLCAWSVLERNSPLHFGNGTRLTVT.